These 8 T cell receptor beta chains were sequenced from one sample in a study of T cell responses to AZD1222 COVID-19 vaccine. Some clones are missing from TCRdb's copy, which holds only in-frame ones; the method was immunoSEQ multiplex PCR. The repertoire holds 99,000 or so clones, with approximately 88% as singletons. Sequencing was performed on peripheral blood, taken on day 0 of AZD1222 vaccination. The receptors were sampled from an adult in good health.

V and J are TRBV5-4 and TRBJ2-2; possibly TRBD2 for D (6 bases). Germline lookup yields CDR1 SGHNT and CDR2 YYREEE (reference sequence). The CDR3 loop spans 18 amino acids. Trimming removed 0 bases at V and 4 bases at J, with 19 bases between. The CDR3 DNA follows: TGTGCCAGCAGCTTGGCTGGGAGGATTGGAGTCCTCACCGGGGAGCTGTTTTTT. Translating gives CASSLAGRIGVLTGELFF.

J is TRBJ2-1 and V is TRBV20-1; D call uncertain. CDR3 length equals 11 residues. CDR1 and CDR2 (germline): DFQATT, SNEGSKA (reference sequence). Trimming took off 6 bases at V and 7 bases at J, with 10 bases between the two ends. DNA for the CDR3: TGCAGTGCCCGCGTTGGGAATGAGCAGTTCTTC. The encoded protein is CSARVGNEQFF.

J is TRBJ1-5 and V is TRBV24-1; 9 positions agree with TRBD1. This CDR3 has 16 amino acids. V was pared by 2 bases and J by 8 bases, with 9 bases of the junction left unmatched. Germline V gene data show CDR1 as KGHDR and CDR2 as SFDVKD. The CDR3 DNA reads TGTGCCACCAGTGATTCCCGGACAGGGGAATTTAAGCCCCAGCATTTT. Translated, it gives CATSDSRTGEFKPQHF.

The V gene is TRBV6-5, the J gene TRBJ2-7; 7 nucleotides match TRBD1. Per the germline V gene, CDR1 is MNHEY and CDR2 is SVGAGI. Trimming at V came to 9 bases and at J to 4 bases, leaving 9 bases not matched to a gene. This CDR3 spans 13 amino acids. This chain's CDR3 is CASHRDSLYEQYF. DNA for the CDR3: TGTGCCAGTCACCGGGACAGCTTATACGAGCAGTACTTC.

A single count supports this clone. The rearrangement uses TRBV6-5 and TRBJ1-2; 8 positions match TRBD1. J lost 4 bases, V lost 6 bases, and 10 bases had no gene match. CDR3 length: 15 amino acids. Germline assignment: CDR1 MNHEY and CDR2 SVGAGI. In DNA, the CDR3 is TGTGCCAGCAGCTCTCCGGGACAGGCAGTCTATGGCTACACCTTC. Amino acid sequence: CASSSPGQAVYGYTF.

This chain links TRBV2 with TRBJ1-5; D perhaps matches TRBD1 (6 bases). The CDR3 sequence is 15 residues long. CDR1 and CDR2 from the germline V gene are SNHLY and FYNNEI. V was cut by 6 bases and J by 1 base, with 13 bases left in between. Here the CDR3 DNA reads TGTGCCAGCAGCGAACAGGGTTTGAGCAATCAGCCCCAGCATTTT. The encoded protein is CASSEQGLSNQPQHF.

The CDR3 nucleotides are TGTGCCAGCTCACCGGCCACACAGGGGGCTGAAGCTTTCTTT. The encoded protein is CASSPATQGAEAFF. V usage is TRBV18 and J usage is TRBJ1-1, with 8 bases aligning to TRBD1. J lost 6 bases, V lost 3 bases, and 6 bases had no gene match. This CDR3 comprises 14 residues. CDR1 is KGHSH and CDR2 is LQKENI in the germline V gene. The entire variable domain, with the rest obtained from reference TRBV18 and TRBJ1-1, is as follows: NAGVMQNPRHLVRRRGQEARLRCSPMKGHSHVYWYRQLPEEGLKFMVYLQKENIIDESGMPKERFSAEFPKEGPSILRIQQVVRGDSAAYFCASSPATQGAEAFFGQGTRLTVV.

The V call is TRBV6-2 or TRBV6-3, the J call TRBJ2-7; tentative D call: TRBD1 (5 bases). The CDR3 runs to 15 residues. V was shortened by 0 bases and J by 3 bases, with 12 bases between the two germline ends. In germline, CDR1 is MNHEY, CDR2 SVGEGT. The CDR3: CASSYSGDSYYEQYF. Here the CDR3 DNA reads TGTGCCAGCAGTTACTCAGGGGATTCCTACTACGAGCAGTACTTC.